The entry that follows covers one T cell receptor (beta chain) sequence. Its antigen is still unknown. Several immunoSEQ plates held equal portions of the genomic DNA taken from each subset. Libraries were prepared by immunoSEQ multiplex PCR; TCRdb keeps only in-frame clonotypes and omits some of them. The repertoire has under 1 million clones, 96% of them found once; the top ten carry less than 0.3%. Trimming took off 2 bases at V and 6 bases at J, with 17 bases between the two ends. CDR3 size: 16 residues. Germline CDR1 and CDR2: MNHNS and SASEGT. The naive CD8 population came from CD45RO-negative cells selected for CCR7, without terminally differentiated effector memory CD45RA+ cells. Healthy HIV-negative adults without recent acute infections or vaccinations served as donors. This entry is derived from a study of shared clonotypes between healthy human individuals. Study outcomes and limitations: The sampled material consisted only of blood, and tissue repertoires are likely to differ. Expectations were that clonotype sharing among donors would be affected by sequencing depth.

This sequence was found in a man aged 25-45 years in good health. The specimen sequenced was naive CD8+ T cells sorted from blood. This chain joins TRBV6-1 and TRBJ2-1; D might be TRBD1 (5 bases). Here the CDR3 reads CASSERTRTLSNEQFF. The CDR3 region has the DNA TGTGCCAGCAGTGAAAGAACGAGGACACTCAGCAATGAGCAGTTCTTC.